This entry lists 22 T cell receptor beta chains sequenced from one sample in a study of cytomegalovirus exposure and HLA in healthy donors. Primers included in the PCR were 60 Vbeta and 13 Jbeta primers. Only in-frame clones appear in the TCRdb table, and some are missing; sequencing was by immunoSEQ multiplex PCR. The top ten hold 1.8% of the sample, which has 90,000 to 100,000 clones, roughly 70% seen once. Material for sequencing was PBMCs. The receptor source for this set is a male donor in good health and CMV-seronegative.

V and J are TRBV6-1 and TRBJ1-5; the D is unclear. Trimming took 3 bases from V and 0 from J, leaving 15 bases between them. The CDR3 runs 17 residues. Germline V gene lookup returns CDR1 MNHNS and CDR2 SASEGT. CDR3 nucleotide sequence: TGTGCCAGCAGTGACAGAGGCGGGCAGTATAGCAATCAGCCCCAGCATTTT. It is translated as CASSDRGGQYSNQPQHF.

This clone was picked up a small number of times. The gene calls are TRBV28 and TRBJ1-5; D may be TRBD1 (5 bases). The ends were cut back, 2 bases at V and 0 bases at J, with 14 bases in the middle. The CDR3 sequence is 17 residues long. Germline V gives CDR1 MDHEN, CDR2 SYDVKM. CDR3: CASSLRQNWASNQPQHF. The CDR3 region has the DNA TGTGCCAGCAGTTTACGACAGAATTGGGCTAGCAATCAGCCCCAGCATTTT.

The chain employs TRBV30 and TRBJ2-5; TRBD1 matches at 11 bases. J was trimmed by 6 bases and V by 1 base; bases with no gene match: 13. Germline loops: CDR1 GTSNPN, CDR2 SVGIG (reference sequence). The CDR3 is made up of 17 amino acids. The CDR3 spells CAWSGTGGALVSKTQYF. In DNA form, the CDR3 reads TGTGCCTGGAGTGGGACAGGGGGCGCTTTGGTCTCTAAGACCCAGTACTTC.

This sequence joins TRBV6-5 and TRBJ1-2; D uncertain. The germline V gene encodes CDR1 MNHEY and CDR2 SVGAGI. The V and J ends lost 6 bases and 6 bases respectively, with 14 bases between them. The CDR3 extends over 13 amino acids. In DNA, the CDR3 is TGTGCCAGCAGCCCCCATTGGCAGGATGGCTACACCTTC. The encoded protein is CASSPHWQDGYTF.

The chain uses TRBV7-2 and TRBJ2-7; 11 nucleotides align to TRBD1. The CDR3 covers 14 residues. Trimming removed 5 bases from V and 6 bases from J; junction bases left unmatched: 6. Germline V CDR1 and CDR2: SGHTA, FQGNSA. CDR3 nucleotides: TGTGCCAGCAGCGTGGACAGGGGGCGACGCGAGCAGTACTTC. Protein sequence: CASSVDRGRREQYF.

This chain uses TRBV4-2 with TRBJ2-7; D is uncertain. Trimming took off 1 base at V and 5 bases at J, with 6 bases between the two ends. The CDR3 contains 12 residues. Germline CDR1 LGHNA, CDR2 YNFKEQ. The CDR3, as DNA: TGTGCCAGCAGCCAAGTGGAGAACGAGCAGTACTTC. Amino acid sequence: CASSQVENEQYF.

This chain links TRBV27 with TRBJ2-7; 9 bases are shared with TRBD1. The ends lost 5 bases at V and 4 bases at J; junction bases unmatched: 9. This CDR3 has 15 residues. Germline V CDR1 and CDR2: MNHEY, SMNVEV (reference sequence). Written as DNA, the CDR3 is TGTGCCAGCAGTCTCGGGACAGGGAGTAGTTACGAGCAGTACTTC. Its translation: CASSLGTGSSYEQYF.

The rearrangement uses TRBV18 and TRBJ1-2, with 7 positions matching TRBD1. Germline V gives CDR1 KGHSH, CDR2 LQKENI. The length of the CDR3 is 14 residues. The J segment lost 5 bases and the V segment lost 8 bases, leaving 11 bases of the junction unmatched. CDR3 bases: TGTGCCAGCACAACCTCGACAGGGTTATATGGCTACACCTTC. Translating it yields CASTTSTGLYGYTF.

This clone occurred once. The chain recombines TRBV28 with TRBJ1-1, with 7 bases identical to TRBD1. The CDR3 length is 13 residues. CDR1 and CDR2 from the germline V gene are MDHEN and SYDVKM. V shed 5 bases, J shed 7 bases, and the junction held 7 bases outside the gene matches. CDR3: CASSPTQGNEAFF. In DNA, the CDR3 is TGTGCCAGCAGTCCTACACAGGGGAATGAAGCTTTCTTT.

The V call is TRBV15, the J call TRBJ1-5; D perhaps matches TRBD1 (6 bases). The V end lost 2 bases, the J end lost 0 bases, and 14 bases lay between the germline ends. Germline-derived CDR1 and CDR2 are LNHNV and YYDKDF (reference sequence). The CDR3 extends over 17 amino acids. The CDR3 DNA reads as TGTGCCACCAGCAGATCTGTTGGACAGTATAGCAATCAGCCCCAGCATTTT. Amino acid sequence: CATSRSVGQYSNQPQHF. Variable domain in full (rest from reference TRBV15 and TRBJ1-5): DAMVIQNPRYQVTQFGKPVTLSCSQTLNHNVMYWYQQKSSQAPKLLFHYYDKDFNNEADTPDNFQSRRPNTSFCFLDIRSPGLGDTAMYLCATSRSVGQYSNQPQHFGDGTRLSIL.

This clone was recorded a few times. The rearrangement uses TRBV9 and TRBJ1-1, with D possibly matching TRBD1 (5 bases). This CDR3 region has 14 residues. The germline CDR1 and CDR2 sequences are SGDLS and YYNGEE. The V gene lost 3 bases and the J gene lost 0 bases, with 9 bases spanning the gap. The CDR3 region is CASSARVVNTEAFF. CDR3 DNA sequence: TGTGCCAGCAGCGCCAGGGTGGTGAACACTGAAGCTTTCTTT.

CDR3 DNA: TGTGCCAGCACTCGAGGGAGAATAGGTCTCAATGAGCAGTTCTTC. Translating it yields CASTRGRIGLNEQFF. This chain connects TRBV6-5 to TRBJ2-1, with D tentatively TRBD2 (5 bases). CDR3 length equals 15 residues. Germline-derived CDR1 and CDR2 are MNHEY and SVGAGI. V was pared by 7 bases and J by 6 bases, with 19 bases between.

The chain is built from TRBV28 and TRBJ2-5; 12 bases are shared with TRBD1. Unmatched junction bases numbered 6, after V lost 6 bases and J lost 4 bases. The CDR3 consists of 15 residues. Germline V lookup: CDR1 MDHEN, CDR2 SYDVKM. CDR3 DNA: TGTGCCAGCAGCAGGGACAGGGGGCGTATAGAGACCCAGTACTTC. Translated, it gives CASSRDRGRIETQYF. Together with reference TRBV28 and TRBJ2-5, the CDR3 gives the full variable domain: DVKVTQSSRYLVKRTGEKVFLECVQDMDHENMFWYRQDPGLGLRLIYFSYDVKMKEKGDIPEGYSVSREKKERFSLILESASTNQTSMYLCASSRDRGRIETQYFGPGTRLLVL.

This clone has at least ten counts. The chain couples TRBV4-2 to TRBJ1-4; D gene ambiguous. Per the germline V gene, CDR1 is LGHNA and CDR2 is YNFKEQ. The CDR3 covers 14 residues. The V end was cut by 4 bases, the J end by 4 bases, with 10 bases between. The CDR3: CASSPLQNNEKLFF. For the CDR3, the DNA is TGTGCCAGCAGCCCTCTACAGAATAATGAAAAACTGTTTTTT.

The chain employs TRBV7-3 and TRBJ1-2; 8 bases map to TRBD1. This CDR3 comprises 13 residues. After removal of 5 bases from V and 7 bases from J, the junction contained 6 bases not matched to a gene. Germline CDR1 SGHTA, CDR2 FQGTGA. CDR3 nucleotide sequence: TGTGCCAGCAGCCCTCAGGGGGCTGGTGGCTACACCTTC. Its translation: CASSPQGAGGYTF.

This clone showed up just once. The chain carries TRBV30 and TRBJ1-3, with TRBD1 matching over 7 bases. J lost 2 bases, V lost 3 bases, and 7 bases had no gene match. In germline, CDR1 is GTSNPN, CDR2 SVGIG (reference sequence). The CDR3 contains 15 residues. The CDR3 sequence is CAWRATRGPGNTIYF. For the CDR3, the DNA is TGTGCCTGGAGGGCCACGAGGGGGCCTGGAAACACCATATATTTT.

The chain links TRBV4-3 to TRBJ2-1; D remains ambiguous. The CDR3 loop spans 15 amino acids. The germline gives CDR1 LGHNA, CDR2 YSLEER. V dropped 2 bases and J dropped 5 bases, with 13 bases sitting between them. CDR3: CASSQLSGLDNEQFF. CDR3 DNA sequence: TGCGCCAGCAGCCAACTTTCTGGCCTTGACAATGAGCAGTTCTTC.

V and J are TRBV6-5 and TRBJ1-1; tentatively, D is TRBD1 (6 bases). This CDR3 spans 10 amino acids. Germline loops: CDR1 MNHEY, CDR2 SVGAGI. V lost 8 bases to trimming and J lost 10 bases, with 11 bases between them. For the CDR3, the DNA is TGTGCCAGCGGGGGGGCCCCAGCTTTCTTT. Translated: CASGGAPAFF.

The chain links TRBV29-1 to TRBJ2-2, with 7 bases identical to TRBD1. The V gene end was trimmed by 5 bases and the J gene end by 1 base; junction bases not matched to a gene: 4. The germline CDR1 and CDR2 sequences are SQVTM and ANQGSEA. The CDR3 covers 14 residues. CDR3 sequence (DNA): TGCAGCGTTACGCGACAGGGGAACACCGGGGAGCTGTTTTTT. It specifies CSVTRQGNTGELFF.

V gene TRBV28 combines with J gene TRBJ2-1, with 8 positions matching TRBD2. V was clipped by 3 bases and J by 6 bases; unmatched bases: 7. CDR3 length: 15 amino acids. CDR1 and CDR2 (germline): MDHEN, SYDVKM. The CDR3 coding sequence is TGTGCCAGCAGTTTTGGGACTAGTTCATTCAATGAGCAGTTCTTC. Its translation is CASSFGTSSFNEQFF.

The CDR3 nucleotides read TGTGCCAGCAGCCCGGGGACTAGCGGAGGCAATGAGCAGTTCTTC. Translation: CASSPGTSGGNEQFF. The chain uses TRBV27 and TRBJ2-1; 11 bases line up with TRBD2. V lost 6 bases to trimming and J lost 6 bases; unmatched junction nucleotides: 7. Germline assignment: CDR1 MNHEY and CDR2 SMNVEV (reference sequence). CDR3 size: 15 residues.

The chain has TRBV7-5 and TRBJ2-3; TRBD1 is the table's D call and was not checked against the DNA. TRBV7-5 has pseudogene status. CDR3 length: 16 amino acids. CDR3 region: CARSLAGQVNTDTQYF. CDR3 in DNA: TGTGCCAGAAGCTTAGCAGGACAGGTGAACACAGATACGCAGTATTTT.